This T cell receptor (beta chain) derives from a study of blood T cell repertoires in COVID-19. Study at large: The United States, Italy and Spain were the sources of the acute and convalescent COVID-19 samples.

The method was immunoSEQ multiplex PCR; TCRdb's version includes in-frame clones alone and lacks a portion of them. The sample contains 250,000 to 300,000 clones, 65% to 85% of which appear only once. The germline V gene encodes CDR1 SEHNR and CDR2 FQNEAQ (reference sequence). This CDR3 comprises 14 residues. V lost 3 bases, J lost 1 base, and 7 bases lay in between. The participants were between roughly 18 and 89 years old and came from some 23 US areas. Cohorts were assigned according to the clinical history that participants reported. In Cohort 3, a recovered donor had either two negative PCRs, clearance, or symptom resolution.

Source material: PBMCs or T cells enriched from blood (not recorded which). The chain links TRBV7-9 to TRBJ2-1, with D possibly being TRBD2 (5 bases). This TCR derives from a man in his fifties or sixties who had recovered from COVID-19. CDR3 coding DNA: TGTGCCAGCAGCTTCTCGGGGTCCTACAATGAGCAGTTCTTC. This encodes CASSFSGSYNEQFF.